Below are 30 T cell receptor beta chains sequenced from a single sample in a study of blood T cell repertoires in COVID-19. Clones were read by immunoSEQ multiplex PCR, and TCRdb kept only the in-frame ones, dropping some. The sample has about 210,000 clones, roughly 84% seen once. The sample was peripheral blood. The receptors come from a woman older than 75 with COVID-19, enrolled during active disease.

This sequence joins TRBV19 and TRBJ2-5; D not certain. This CDR3 is 13 amino acids long. CDR1 is LNHDA, CDR2 SQIVND, per germline (reference sequence). With 3 bases removed from V and 2 bases from J, the gap between germline ends came to 7 bases. CDR3 sequence: CASSIGPQETQYF. The CDR3 coding sequence is TGTGCCAGTAGTATTGGGCCTCAAGAGACCCAGTACTTC.

The genes are TRBV7-8 and TRBJ1-3; D is undetermined. Germline-derived CDR1 and CDR2 are SGHVS and FQNEAQ. The CDR3 has 16 amino acids. Trimming left V 0 bases short and J 4 bases short, with 13 bases between. CDR3 region: CASSLAGILGGNTIYF. In nucleotides, the CDR3 is TGTGCCAGCAGCTTAGCGGGAATACTAGGCGGAAACACCATATATTTT.

This clone came up a few times. This rearrangement joins TRBV19 to TRBJ1-2, with 9 bases aligning to TRBD1. Germline-derived CDR1 and CDR2 are LNHDA and SQIVND (reference sequence). CDR3 length: 15 residues. The junction had 7 bases not matched to a gene; V was cut back by 0 bases and J by 8 bases. CDR3 residues: CASSIEGTGKGGYTF. The CDR3 DNA reads as TGTGCCAGTAGTATAGAGGGGACAGGGAAAGGGGGCTACACCTTC.

The chain combines TRBV3-1 (or the pseudogene TRBV3-2) with TRBJ1-3, with 7 bases matching TRBD1. This CDR3 contains 17 residues. V trimming: 0 bases; J trimming: 3 bases; junction bases outside the gene matches: 8. The germline V gene has CDR1 LGHDT and CDR2 YNNKEL (reference sequence). The CDR3 region is CASSQEGPWTGGNTIYF. CDR3 DNA: TGTGCCAGCAGCCAAGAGGGCCCCTGGACAGGTGGAAACACCATATATTTT.

The chain recombines TRBV29-1 with TRBJ1-1; no firm D call. Trimming removed 7 bases at V and 1 base at J, with 10 bases between. The CDR3 extends over 12 amino acids. Germline V gives CDR1 SQVTM, CDR2 ANQGSEA. CDR3 loop: CSAGDGNTEAFF. DNA for the CDR3: TGCAGCGCCGGAGACGGGAACACTGAAGCTTTCTTT.

V is TRBV28 and J is TRBJ2-5, with TRBD2 as a possible D gene (5 bases). V was clipped by 6 bases and J by 3 bases, with 11 bases between them. Germline V lookup: CDR1 MDHEN, CDR2 SYDVKM. The CDR3 contains 13 residues. The CDR3 nucleotides are TGTGCCAGCAGACCCGGAGGAAAAGAGACCCAGTACTTC. This encodes CASRPGGKETQYF.

V gene TRBV28 combines with J gene TRBJ2-7; a weak D match, TRBD1 (6 bases). Germline CDR1 reads MDHEN; CDR2 reads SYDVKM. V dropped 6 bases and J dropped 2 bases, with 14 bases sitting between them. CDR3 length: 14 amino acids. The CDR3 nucleotides are TGTGCCAGCAGCCTGTCAGGGGTCCCCTACGAGCAGTACTTC. It is translated as CASSLSGVPYEQYF.

Comment on this clone: Other nucleotide sequences in the sample specify the same CDR3. The rearrangement uses TRBV28 and TRBJ1-2, with 9 bases aligning to TRBD1. The CDR3 runs 14 residues. The V gene end was trimmed by 6 bases and the J gene end by 2 bases; junction bases not matched to a gene: 4. CDR1 MDHEN and CDR2 SYDVKM come from the germline V gene. The CDR3 nucleotides read TGTGCCAGCAGAACCGGGACAGGGAACTATGGCTACACCTTC. This encodes CASRTGTGNYGYTF.

This rearrangement joins TRBV19 to TRBJ2-7, with a weak D call TRBD2 (6 bases). The V and J ends lost 11 bases and 3 bases respectively, with 20 bases between them. The CDR3 consists of 14 residues. Germline V gene lookup returns CDR1 LNHDA and CDR2 SQIVND (reference sequence). The CDR3 nucleotides read TGTGCCGGAAGGCGGGACGGTCGGGGCTACGAGCAGTACGTC. Translating gives CAGRRDGRGYEQYV.

The chain has TRBV3-1 (or the pseudogene TRBV3-2) and TRBJ1-1; 11 bases match TRBD1. Germline CDR1 is LGHDT and CDR2 is YNNKEL (reference sequence). The CDR3 has 18 residues. Germline trimming cut 5 bases from V and 1 base from J; bases unmatched to any gene: 12. The CDR3 region has the DNA TGTGCCAGCAGCTCTTGGACAGGGGGCGAAACACGGAACACTGAAGCTTTCTTT. Translation: CASSSWTGGETRNTEAFF.

The rearrangement joins TRBV11-3 to TRBJ1-1; D is unclear. The CDR3 sequence is 13 residues long. The V gene lost 4 bases and the J gene lost 1 base, with 7 bases spanning the gap. Germline CDR1 SGHNT, CDR2 YENEEA. DNA for the CDR3: TGTGCCAGCAGCTCGACATCGAACACTGAAGCTTTCTTT. Amino acid sequence: CASSSTSNTEAFF.

This clone was picked up a small number of times. The chain uses TRBV6-5 and TRBJ2-7, with D possibly being TRBD2 (6 bases). The CDR3 contains 14 residues. Trimming cost V 5 bases and J 3 bases, with 14 bases left between them. CDR1 and CDR2 from the germline V gene are MNHEY and SVGAGI. The DNA for the CDR3 is TGTGCCAGCAGTACCGGGACTGGTTACTACGAGCAGTACTTC. Amino acid sequence: CASSTGTGYYEQYF.

The chain couples TRBV11-3 to TRBJ2-1; a weak D match, TRBD2 (6 bases). CDR1 is SGHNT, CDR2 YENEEA, per germline. Trimming stripped 3 bases from V and 8 bases from J, with 11 bases between. The CDR3 contains 13 residues. The CDR3 loop is CASSFGRRDEQFF. CDR3 nucleotides: TGTGCCAGCAGCTTTGGCAGGAGGGATGAGCAGTTCTTC.

The V and J genes are TRBV11-2 and TRBJ1-1; no reliable D call. V was clipped by 5 bases and J by 7 bases, with 14 bases between them. Germline V gives CDR1 SGHAT, CDR2 FQNNGV. CDR3 length: 13 residues. CDR3: CASSPSVAVEAFF. The CDR3 DNA sequence: TGTGCCAGCAGCCCAAGTGTGGCAGTTGAAGCTTTCTTT.

The chain joins TRBV18 to TRBJ1-1; TRBD1 matches 8 bases. CDR3 length equals 16 residues. Germline lookup yields CDR1 KGHSH and CDR2 LQKENI. V gave up 4 bases and J gave up 0 bases; unmatched junction bases: 7. As DNA, the CDR3 is TGTGCCAGCTCACTCCAGACAGGGGCCATGAACACTGAAGCTTTCTTT. Amino acids: CASSLQTGAMNTEAFF.

The gene calls are TRBV7-6 and TRBJ2-5; 9 bases map to TRBD2. The ends lost 3 bases at V and 5 bases at J; junction bases unmatched: 10. CDR3 size: 16 residues. Germline lookup yields CDR1 SGHVS and CDR2 FNYEAQ. The CDR3 is CASSFVAGALGETQYF. The CDR3 DNA reads TGTGCCAGCAGCTTTGTAGCGGGGGCCCTTGGGGAGACCCAGTACTTC.

The genes are TRBV7-2 and TRBJ1-6, with 9 bases matching TRBD1. Germline loops: CDR1 SGHTA, CDR2 FQGNSA. V shed 4 bases and J 10 bases; nucleotides not matched to a gene: 8. CDR3 size: 15 residues. The CDR3 coding sequence is TGTGCCAGCAGCTCAACGGGACAGGGTGCCTCACCCCTCCACTTT. This codes for CASSSTGQGASPLHF.

This chain links TRBV5-1 with TRBJ2-1; 8 positions agree with TRBD1. Germline CDR1 SGHRS, CDR2 YFSETQ. This CDR3 comprises 15 residues. V shed 2 bases and J 1 base; nucleotides not matched to a gene: 2. CDR3 sequence (DNA): TGCGCCAGCAGCTTTACAGGGGGGTCCTACAATGAGCAGTTCTTC. This codes for CASSFTGGSYNEQFF.

V is TRBV7-3 and J is TRBJ2-5; 11 bases map to TRBD2. Germline CDR1 SGHTA, CDR2 FQGTGA. CDR3 length: 16 residues. J was trimmed by 2 bases and V by 5 bases; bases with no gene match: 7. DNA for the CDR3: TGTGCCAGCAGCCCGCGGACTAGCGGGCGGCAAGAGACCCAGTACTTC. Translating it yields CASSPRTSGRQETQYF.

The V call is TRBV30, the J call TRBJ1-1; D uncertain. Trimming shortened V by 2 bases and J by 5 bases, and 6 bases separated the two germline ends. The germline V gene encodes CDR1 GTSNPN and CDR2 SVGIG (reference sequence). CDR3 length: 11 amino acids. The CDR3 DNA reads as TGTGCCTGGAGTTTCGGGACTGAAGCTTTCTTT. This sequence encodes CAWSFGTEAFF.

This chain links TRBV19 with TRBJ1-2; TRBD1 matches at 9 bases. V dropped 6 bases and J dropped 4; count of bases not matched to a gene: 9. The CDR3 length is 15 residues. The germline CDR1 and CDR2 sequences are LNHDA and SQIVND (reference sequence). CDR3 sequence reads: CASRHGTGKGYGYTF. CDR3 DNA: TGTGCCAGTAGGCATGGGACAGGGAAAGGCTATGGCTACACCTTC. Looking up the rest from reference TRBV19 and TRBJ1-2 gives the full variable domain: DGGITQSPKYLFRKEGQNVTLSCEQNLNHDAMYWYRQDPGQGLRLIYYSQIVNDFQKGDIAEGYSVSREKKESFPLTVTSAQKNPTAFYLCASRHGTGKGYGYTFGSGTRLTVV.

This chain connects TRBV23-1 to TRBJ1-1; D gene ambiguous. TRBV23-1 is filed as an ORF, its function uncertain. Deletions cut 11 bases from V and 5 bases from J, with 9 bases between. The CDR3 is made up of 10 amino acids. DNA of the CDR3: TGCGCCCTTCGAGTGACTGAAGCTTTCTTT. Its protein product is CALRVTEAFF.

The chain employs TRBV10-3 and TRBJ2-2; D is perhaps TRBD1 (5 bases). Between the trimmed V and J ends, which lost 10 bases and 0 bases, there was a span of 12 bases. Germline V gene data show CDR1 as ENHRY and CDR2 as SYGVKD. This CDR3 spans 14 amino acids. The chain's CDR3 is CATLGRPNTGELFF. Here the CDR3 DNA reads TGTGCCACCCTGGGGCGACCGAACACCGGGGAGCTGTTTTTT.

The chain recombines TRBV5-1 with TRBJ2-7, with a possible D match to TRBD2 (6 bases). V lost 7 bases, J lost 5 bases, and 10 bases lay in between. The CDR3 extends over 11 amino acids. CDR1 and CDR2 from the germline V gene are SGHRS and YFSETQ. The CDR3 coding sequence is TGCGCCAGCCACTGGGGGGACGAGCAGTACTTC. It translates to CASHWGDEQYF. The whole variable domain, filled in from reference TRBV5-1 and TRBJ2-7, reads KAGVTQTPRYLIKTRGQQVTLSCSPISGHRSVSWYQQTPGQGLQFLFEYFSETQRNKGNFPGRFSGRQFSNSRSEMNVSTLELGDSALYLCASHWGDEQYFGPGTRLTVT.

The chain uses TRBV25-1 and TRBJ1-1; perhaps TRBD1 as D (5 bases). The CDR3 spans 14 residues. CDR1 MGHDK and CDR2 SYGVNS come from the germline V gene. Trimming stripped 1 base from V and 2 bases from J, with 8 bases between. In DNA form, the CDR3 reads TGTGCCAGCAGTGAATGGGGGGTTAACACTGAAGCTTTCTTT. The encoded protein is CASSEWGVNTEAFF.

V usage is TRBV6-5 and J usage is TRBJ2-2; TRBD2 agrees at 7 bases. CDR1 and CDR2 from the germline V gene are MNHEY and SVGAGI. Unmatched junction bases numbered 3, after V lost 8 bases and J lost 0 bases. The CDR3 runs 14 residues. CDR3 residues: CASVRGANTGELFF. CDR3 DNA: TGTGCCAGCGTACGGGGGGCGAACACCGGGGAGCTGTTTTTT.

Only one count was recorded for this clone. The rearrangement joins TRBV2 to TRBJ1-5; D gene unclear. V was clipped by 6 bases and J by 3 bases, with 12 bases between them. This CDR3 is 14 amino acids long. Germline CDR1 reads SNHLY; CDR2 reads FYNNEI. The chain's CDR3 is CASSEGSYNQPQHF. CDR3 coding DNA: TGTGCCAGCAGCGAGGGCAGCTACAATCAGCCCCAGCATTTT.

The V gene is TRBV6-5, the J gene TRBJ1-5, with 8 bases fitting TRBD1. J was trimmed by 9 bases and V by 8 bases; bases with no gene match: 12. The CDR3 covers 14 residues. Germline-derived CDR1 and CDR2 are MNHEY and SVGAGI. Here the CDR3 reads CASWSGGLVGPQHF. The CDR3 nucleotides are TGTGCCAGCTGGTCAGGGGGCCTGGTGGGGCCCCAGCATTTT.

The gene calls are TRBV6-5 and TRBJ1-1; no reliable D call. The V gene's germline CDR1 is MNHEY and CDR2 SVGAGI. This CDR3 has 14 amino acids. Trimming took 2 bases from V and 1 from J, leaving 8 bases between them. The CDR3 nucleotides are TGTGCCAGCAGTTACCTTCCACAGAACACTGAAGCTTTCTTT. It translates to CASSYLPQNTEAFF.

This clone was seen more than once but under ten times. The gene calls are TRBV28 and TRBJ1-5; TRBD1 might be the D (6 bases). Germline CDR1 reads MDHEN; CDR2 reads SYDVKM. Trimming shortened V by 7 bases and J by 2 bases, and 18 bases separated the two germline ends. The CDR3 spans 16 residues. The CDR3 nucleotides are TGTGCCAGCAACTCGGGGGGGCGCGGGGGCAATCAGCCCCAGCATTTT. It encodes CASNSGGRGGNQPQHF.